The sequence of this T cell receptor (beta chain) was determined in a study of blood T cell repertoires in COVID-19. Study as a whole: The samples span acute and convalescent COVID-19 from the United States, Italy and Spain. T cells, B-cell-depleted T cells, or PBMCs provided the cDNA or gDNA that served as material.

This CDR3 spans 16 amino acids. Germline lookup yields CDR1 LNHDA and CDR2 SQIVND (reference sequence). Germline trimming cut 1 base from V and 4 bases from J; bases unmatched to any gene: 4. Clones were sequenced by immunoSEQ multiplex PCR, and TCRdb holds only the in-frame ones, with some missing. The sample has about 180,000 clones, around 88% seen once. J is TRBJ2-1 and V is TRBV19, with 10 bases lining up with TRBD2. The sequenced sample consisted of peripheral blood. The receptor was derived from a woman aged 25 to 39 with acute or convalescent COVID-19. The CDR3 region is CASSIVAAGGYNEQFF. The CDR3 nucleotides are TGTGCCAGTAGTATAGTCGCAGCGGGAGGGTACAATGAGCAGTTCTTC.